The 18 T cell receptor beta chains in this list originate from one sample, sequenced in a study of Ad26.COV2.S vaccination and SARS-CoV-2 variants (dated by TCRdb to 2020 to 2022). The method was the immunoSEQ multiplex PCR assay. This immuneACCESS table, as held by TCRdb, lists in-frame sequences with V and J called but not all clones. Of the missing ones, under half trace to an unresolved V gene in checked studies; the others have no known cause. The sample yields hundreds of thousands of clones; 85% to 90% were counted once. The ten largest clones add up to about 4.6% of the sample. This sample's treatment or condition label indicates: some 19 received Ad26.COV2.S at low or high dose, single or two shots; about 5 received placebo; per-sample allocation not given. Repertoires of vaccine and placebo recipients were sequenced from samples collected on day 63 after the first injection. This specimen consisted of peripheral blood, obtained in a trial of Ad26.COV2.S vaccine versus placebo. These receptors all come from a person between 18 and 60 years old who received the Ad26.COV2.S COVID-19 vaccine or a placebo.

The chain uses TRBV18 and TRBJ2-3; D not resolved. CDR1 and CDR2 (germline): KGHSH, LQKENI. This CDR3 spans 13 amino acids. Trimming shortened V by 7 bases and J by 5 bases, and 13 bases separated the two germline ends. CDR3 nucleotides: TGTGCCAGCTGGGTGGGTCTCCGAGATACGCAGTATTTT. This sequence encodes CASWVGLRDTQYF.

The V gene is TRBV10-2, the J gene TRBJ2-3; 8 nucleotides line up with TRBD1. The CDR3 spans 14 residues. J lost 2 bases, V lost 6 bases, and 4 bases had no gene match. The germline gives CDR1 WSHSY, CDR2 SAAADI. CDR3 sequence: CASSPTGATDTQYF. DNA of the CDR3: TGCGCCAGCAGCCCGACAGGGGCCACAGATACGCAGTATTTT.

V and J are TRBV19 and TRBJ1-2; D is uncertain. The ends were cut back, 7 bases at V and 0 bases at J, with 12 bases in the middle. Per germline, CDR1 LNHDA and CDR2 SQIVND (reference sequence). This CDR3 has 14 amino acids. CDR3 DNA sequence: TGTGCCAGTACGCCGGGATTAGCTAACTATGGCTACACCTTC. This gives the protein CASTPGLANYGYTF.

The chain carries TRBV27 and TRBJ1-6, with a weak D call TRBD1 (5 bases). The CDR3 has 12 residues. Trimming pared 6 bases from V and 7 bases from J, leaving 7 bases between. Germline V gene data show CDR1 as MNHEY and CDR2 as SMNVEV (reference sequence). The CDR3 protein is CASREGNSPLHF. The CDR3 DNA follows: TGTGCCAGCAGGGAGGGGAATTCACCCCTCCACTTT.

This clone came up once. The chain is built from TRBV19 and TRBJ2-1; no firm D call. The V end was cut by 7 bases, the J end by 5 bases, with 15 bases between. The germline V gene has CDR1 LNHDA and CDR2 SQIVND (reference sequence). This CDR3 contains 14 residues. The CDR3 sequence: CASTPRPPDNEQFF. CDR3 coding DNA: TGTGCCAGTACCCCCCGCCCACCTGACAATGAGCAGTTCTTC.

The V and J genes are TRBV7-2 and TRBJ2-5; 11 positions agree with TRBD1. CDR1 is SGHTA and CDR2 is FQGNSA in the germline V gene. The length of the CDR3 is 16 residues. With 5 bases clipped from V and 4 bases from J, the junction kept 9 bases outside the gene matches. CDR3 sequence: CASSIRTGGRAETQYF. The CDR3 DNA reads TGTGCCAGCAGCATCCGGACAGGGGGCCGGGCAGAGACCCAGTACTTC.

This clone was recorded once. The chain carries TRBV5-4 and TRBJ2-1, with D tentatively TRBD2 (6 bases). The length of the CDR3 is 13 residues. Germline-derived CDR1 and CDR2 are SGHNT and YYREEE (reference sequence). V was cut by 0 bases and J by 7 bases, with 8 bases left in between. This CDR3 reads CASSLVLANEQFF. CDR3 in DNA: TGTGCCAGCAGCTTGGTGCTAGCGAATGAGCAGTTCTTC.

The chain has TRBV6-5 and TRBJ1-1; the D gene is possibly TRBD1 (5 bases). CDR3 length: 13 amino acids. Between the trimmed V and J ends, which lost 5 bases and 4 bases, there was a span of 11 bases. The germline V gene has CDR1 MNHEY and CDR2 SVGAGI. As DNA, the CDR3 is TGTGCCAGCAGTACAACAGGTCTCACTGAAGCTTTCTTT. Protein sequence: CASSTTGLTEAFF.

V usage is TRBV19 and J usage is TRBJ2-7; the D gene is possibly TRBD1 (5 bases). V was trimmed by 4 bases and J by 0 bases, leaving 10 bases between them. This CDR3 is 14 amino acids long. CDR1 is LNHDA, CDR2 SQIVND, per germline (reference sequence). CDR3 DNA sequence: TGTGCCAGTAGTACGGACATGACCTCCTACGAGCAGTACTTC. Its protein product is CASSTDMTSYEQYF. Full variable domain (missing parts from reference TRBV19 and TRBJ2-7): DGGITQSPKYLFRKEGQNVTLSCEQNLNHDAMYWYRQDPGQGLRLIYYSQIVNDFQKGDIAEGYSVSREKKESFPLTVTSAQKNPTAFYLCASSTDMTSYEQYFGPGTRLTVT.

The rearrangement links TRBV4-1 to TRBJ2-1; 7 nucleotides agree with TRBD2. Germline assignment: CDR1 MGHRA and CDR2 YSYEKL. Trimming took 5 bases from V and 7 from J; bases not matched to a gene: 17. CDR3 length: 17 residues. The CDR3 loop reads CASSYPFRAGAGNEQFF. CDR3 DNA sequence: TGCGCCAGCAGCTATCCATTTCGTGCGGGAGCGGGGAATGAGCAGTTCTTC.

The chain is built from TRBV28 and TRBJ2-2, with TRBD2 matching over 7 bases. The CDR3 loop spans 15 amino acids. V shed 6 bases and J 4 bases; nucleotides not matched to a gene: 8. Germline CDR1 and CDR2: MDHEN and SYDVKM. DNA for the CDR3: TGTGCCAGCAGGGGGAGGGTCGGGAGCACCGGGGAGCTGTTTTTT. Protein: CASRGRVGSTGELFF.

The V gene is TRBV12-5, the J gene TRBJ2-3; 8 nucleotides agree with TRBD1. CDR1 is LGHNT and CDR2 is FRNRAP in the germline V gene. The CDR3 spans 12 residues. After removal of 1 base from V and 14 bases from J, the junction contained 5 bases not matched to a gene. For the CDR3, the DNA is TGTGCTAGTGGTTTGGACCGGGACAGGAGGTATTTT. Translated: CASGLDRDRRYF.

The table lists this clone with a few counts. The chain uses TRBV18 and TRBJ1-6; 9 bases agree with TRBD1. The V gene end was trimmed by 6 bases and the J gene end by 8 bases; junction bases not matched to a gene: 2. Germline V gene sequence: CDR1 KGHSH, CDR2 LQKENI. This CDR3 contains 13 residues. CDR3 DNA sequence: TGTGCCAGCTCGTGGGACAGGGATTCACCCCTCCACTTT. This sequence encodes CASSWDRDSPLHF.

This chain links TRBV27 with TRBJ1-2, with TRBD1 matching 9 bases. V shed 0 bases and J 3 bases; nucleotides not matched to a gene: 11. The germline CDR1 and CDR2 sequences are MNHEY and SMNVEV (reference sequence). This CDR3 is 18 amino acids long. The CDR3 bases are TGTGCCAGCAGTTTATCCCAAGGGACAGGGAAAAAGTACTATGGCTACACCTTC. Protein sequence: CASSLSQGTGKKYYGYTF.

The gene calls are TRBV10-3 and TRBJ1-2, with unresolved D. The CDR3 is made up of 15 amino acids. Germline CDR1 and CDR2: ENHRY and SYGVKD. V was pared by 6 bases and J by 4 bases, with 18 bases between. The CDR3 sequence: CAIRALDGVGYGYTF. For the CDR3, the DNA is TGTGCCATCAGGGCCTTGGATGGGGTTGGCTATGGCTACACCTTC.

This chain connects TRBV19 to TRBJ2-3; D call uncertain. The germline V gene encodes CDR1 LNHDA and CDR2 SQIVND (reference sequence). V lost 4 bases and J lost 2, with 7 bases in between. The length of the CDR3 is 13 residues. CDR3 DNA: TGTGCCAGTAGTAGCGGCCCCACAGATACGCAGTATTTT. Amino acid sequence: CASSSGPTDTQYF.

The CDR3 nucleotides are TGTGCCAGCAGTGAGGACCTAGCTCGATCCTACAATGAGCAGTTCTTC. It translates to CASSEDLARSYNEQFF. This chain joins TRBV2 and TRBJ2-1, with D possibly being TRBD2 (5 bases). Looked up from germline, CDR1 is SNHLY and CDR2 is FYNNEI. Trimming took 3 bases from V and 1 from J, leaving 13 bases between them. This CDR3 has 16 amino acids. The full variable domain, rest sourced from reference TRBV2 and TRBJ2-1, is EPEVTQTPSHQVTQMGQEVILRCVPISNHLYFYWYRQILGQKVEFLVSFYNNEISEKSEIFDDQFSVERPDGSNFTLKIRSTKLEDSAMYFCASSEDLARSYNEQFFGPGTRLTVL.

The CDR3 DNA reads as TGTGCCAGCAGAGGTAACAGGGGGCGCGGAACCGGGGAGCTGTTTTTT. Translating it yields CASRGNRGRGTGELFF. The chain employs TRBV28 and TRBJ2-2, with 9 nucleotides matching TRBD1. J gave up 5 bases and V 6 bases, and 10 bases lay outside the gene matches. Germline CDR1 reads MDHEN; CDR2 reads SYDVKM. The CDR3 has 16 amino acids.